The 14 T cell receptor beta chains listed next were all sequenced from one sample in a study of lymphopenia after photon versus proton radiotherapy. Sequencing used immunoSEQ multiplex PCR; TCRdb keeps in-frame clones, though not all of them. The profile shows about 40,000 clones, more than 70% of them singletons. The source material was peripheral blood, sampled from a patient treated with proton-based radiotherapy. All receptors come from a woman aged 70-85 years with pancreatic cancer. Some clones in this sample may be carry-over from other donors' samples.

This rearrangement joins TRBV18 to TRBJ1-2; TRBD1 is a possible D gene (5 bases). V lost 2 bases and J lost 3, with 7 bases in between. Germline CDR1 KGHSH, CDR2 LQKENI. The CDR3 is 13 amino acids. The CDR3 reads CASSPMTDYGYTF. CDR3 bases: TGTGCCAGCTCACCAATGACAGACTATGGCTACACCTTC.

CDR3 in amino acids: CASSRQGAQLNEQFF. The CDR3, as DNA: TGCGCCAGCAGTCGACAGGGGGCGCAGTTAAATGAGCAGTTCTTC. This sequence joins TRBV10-1 and TRBJ2-1; 10 bases map to TRBD1. The CDR3 sequence is 15 residues long. Germline V gene data show CDR1 as WNHNN and CDR2 as SYGVQD (reference sequence). Trimming cost V 5 bases and J 7 bases; bases outside gene matches: 8.

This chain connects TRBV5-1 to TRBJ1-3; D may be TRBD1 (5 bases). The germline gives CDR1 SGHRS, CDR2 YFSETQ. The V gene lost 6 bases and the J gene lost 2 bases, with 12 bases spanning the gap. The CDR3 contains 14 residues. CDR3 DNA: TGCGCCAGCACCTTTGGGGCCCCTGGAAACACCATATATTTT. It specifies CASTFGAPGNTIYF.

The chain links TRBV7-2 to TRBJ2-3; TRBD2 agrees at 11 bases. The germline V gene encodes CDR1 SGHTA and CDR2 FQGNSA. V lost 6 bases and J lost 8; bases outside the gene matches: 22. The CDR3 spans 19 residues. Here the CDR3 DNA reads TGTGCCAGCAGGGCGCGGGGACAGGGACGTAGCGGGAGGGCCGGTACGCAGTATTTT. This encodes CASRARGQGRSGRAGTQYF. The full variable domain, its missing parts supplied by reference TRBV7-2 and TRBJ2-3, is GAGVSQSPSNKVTEKGKDVELRCDPISGHTALYWYRQSLGQGLEFLIYFQGNSAPDKSGLPSDRFSAERTGGSVSTLTIQRTQQEDSAVYLCASRARGQGRSGRAGTQYFGPGTRLTVL.

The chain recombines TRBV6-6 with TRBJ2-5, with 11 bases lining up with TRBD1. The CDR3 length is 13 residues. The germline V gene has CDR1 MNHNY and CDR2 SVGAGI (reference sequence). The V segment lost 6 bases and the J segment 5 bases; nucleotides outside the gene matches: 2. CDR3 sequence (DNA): TGTGCCAGCAGGCGGGACAGGGGGGAGACCCAGTACTTC. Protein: CASRRDRGETQYF.

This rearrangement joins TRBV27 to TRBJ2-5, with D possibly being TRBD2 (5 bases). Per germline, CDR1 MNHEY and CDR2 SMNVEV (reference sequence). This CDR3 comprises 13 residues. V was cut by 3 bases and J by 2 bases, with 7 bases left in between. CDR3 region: CASSFRGQETQYF. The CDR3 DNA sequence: TGTGCCAGCAGTTTCCGGGGTCAAGAGACCCAGTACTTC.

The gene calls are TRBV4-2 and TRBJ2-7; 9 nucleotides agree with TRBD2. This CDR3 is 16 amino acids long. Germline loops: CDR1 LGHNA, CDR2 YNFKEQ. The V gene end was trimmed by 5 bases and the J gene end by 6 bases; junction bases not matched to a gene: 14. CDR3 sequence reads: CASSLRAGAGGSEQYF. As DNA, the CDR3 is TGTGCCAGCAGCTTGCGAGCGGGAGCGGGAGGAAGCGAGCAGTACTTC.

The CDR3 loop is CASKLSASSNTGELFF. CDR3 DNA sequence: TGTGCCAGCAAGCTATCCGCCAGCTCGAACACCGGGGAGCTGTTTTTT. V usage is TRBV27 and J usage is TRBJ2-2; D gene unclear. With 7 bases removed from V and 0 bases from J, the gap between germline ends came to 15 bases. This CDR3 region has 16 residues. Germline V lookup: CDR1 MNHEY, CDR2 SMNVEV (reference sequence).

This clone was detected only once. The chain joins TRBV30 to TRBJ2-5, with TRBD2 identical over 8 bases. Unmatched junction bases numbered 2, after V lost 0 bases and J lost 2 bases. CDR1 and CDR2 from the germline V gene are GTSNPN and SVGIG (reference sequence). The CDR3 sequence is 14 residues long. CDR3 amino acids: CAWSVLAGQETQYF. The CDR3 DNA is TGTGCCTGGAGTGTGTTAGCGGGGCAAGAGACCCAGTACTTC.

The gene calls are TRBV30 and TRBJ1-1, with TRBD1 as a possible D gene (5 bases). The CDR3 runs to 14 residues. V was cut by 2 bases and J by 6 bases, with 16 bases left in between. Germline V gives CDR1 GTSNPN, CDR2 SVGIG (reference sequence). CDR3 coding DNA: TGTGCCTGGAGTCAGGGAGTGTTGTACCCTGAAGCTTTCTTT. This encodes CAWSQGVLYPEAFF.

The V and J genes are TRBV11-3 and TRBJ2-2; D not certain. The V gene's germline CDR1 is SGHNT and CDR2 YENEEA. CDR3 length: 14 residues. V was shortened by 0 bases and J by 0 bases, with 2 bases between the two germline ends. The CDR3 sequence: CASSLDPNTGELFF. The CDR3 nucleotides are TGTGCCAGCAGCTTAGATCCGAACACCGGGGAGCTGTTTTTT.

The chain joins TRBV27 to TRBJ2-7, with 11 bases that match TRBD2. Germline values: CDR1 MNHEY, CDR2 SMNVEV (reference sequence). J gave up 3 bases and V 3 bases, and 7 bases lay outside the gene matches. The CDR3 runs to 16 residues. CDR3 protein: CASSFTSGREHYEQYF. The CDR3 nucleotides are TGTGCCAGCAGTTTTACTAGCGGGAGAGAACACTACGAGCAGTACTTC.

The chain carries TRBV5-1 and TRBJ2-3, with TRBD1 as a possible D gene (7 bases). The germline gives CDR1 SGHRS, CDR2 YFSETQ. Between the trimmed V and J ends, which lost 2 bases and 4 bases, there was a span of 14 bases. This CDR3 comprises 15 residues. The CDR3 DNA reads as TGCGCCAGCAGCTTTAGGGCAGGGGGGCCAGATACGCAGTATTTT. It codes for CASSFRAGGPDTQYF.

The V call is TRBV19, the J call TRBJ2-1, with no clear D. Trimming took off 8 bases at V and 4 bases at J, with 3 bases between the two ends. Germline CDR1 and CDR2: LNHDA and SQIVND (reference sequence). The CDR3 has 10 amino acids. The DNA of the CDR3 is TGTGCCAGTGGGTACAATGAGCAGTTCTTC. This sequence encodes CASGYNEQFF.